What follows describes a single T cell receptor beta chain. What it binds is not known. CD45RO-negative, CCR7-selected cells formed the naive CD8 fraction, which excluded terminally differentiated effector memory CD45RA+ cells. The authors ran the assay at deep level. TCRdb keeps only in-frame clones here, not all; method: immunoSEQ multiplex PCR. The sample consists of 2 million or so clones, roughly 94% of them appearing once. The data were obtained in a study of shared clonotypes between healthy human individuals. About the research overall: The study used three CD4 naive, three CD4 memory, two CD8 naive and one CD8 memory plate per donor.

Study-level points and caveats: Compared with clonotypes that all four donors shared, non-shared clonotypes had lower generation probabilities. Naive CD4 clonotypes overlapped across a handful of donors at around 4.8%.

This sequence was found in a man between 18 and 29 years old in good health. Sequenced sample: naive CD8+ T cells sorted from blood.

Here the CDR3 reads CASSWGLKVDYGYTF. The CDR3 DNA follows: TGTGCCAGCAGCTGGGGGCTGAAGGTCGACTATGGCTACACCTTC. The chain is built from TRBV5-5 and TRBJ1-2, with a tentative D call TRBD1 (6 bases). The CDR3 is made up of 15 amino acids. The germline V gene has CDR1 SGHKS and CDR2 YYEKEE (reference sequence). The germline V and J ends were trimmed by 3 bases and 3 bases, with 15 bases remaining between them. The full variable domain, completed using reference TRBV5-5 and TRBJ1-2, is DAGVTQSPTHLIKTRGQQVTLRCSPISGHKSVSWYQQVLGQGPQFIFQYYEKEERGRGNFPDRFSARQFPNYSSELNVNALLLGDSALYLCASSWGLKVDYGYTFGSGTRLTVV.